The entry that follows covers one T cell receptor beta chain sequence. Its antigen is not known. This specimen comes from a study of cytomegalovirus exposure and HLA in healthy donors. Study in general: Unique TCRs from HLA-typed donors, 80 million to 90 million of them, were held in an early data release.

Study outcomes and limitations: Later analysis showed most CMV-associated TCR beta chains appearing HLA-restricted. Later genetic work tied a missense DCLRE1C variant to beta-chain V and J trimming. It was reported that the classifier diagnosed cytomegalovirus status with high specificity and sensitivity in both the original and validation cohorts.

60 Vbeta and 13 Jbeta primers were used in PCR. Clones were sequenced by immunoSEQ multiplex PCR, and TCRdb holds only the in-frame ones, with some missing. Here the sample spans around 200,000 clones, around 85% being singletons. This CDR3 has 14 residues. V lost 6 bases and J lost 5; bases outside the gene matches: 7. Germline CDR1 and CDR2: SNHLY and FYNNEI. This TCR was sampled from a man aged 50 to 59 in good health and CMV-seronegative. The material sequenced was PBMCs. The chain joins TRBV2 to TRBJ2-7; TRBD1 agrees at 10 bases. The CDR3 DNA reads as TGTGCCAGCAGCACGACAGGGGGCAAGGACGAGCAGTACTTC. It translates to CASSTTGGKDEQYF.